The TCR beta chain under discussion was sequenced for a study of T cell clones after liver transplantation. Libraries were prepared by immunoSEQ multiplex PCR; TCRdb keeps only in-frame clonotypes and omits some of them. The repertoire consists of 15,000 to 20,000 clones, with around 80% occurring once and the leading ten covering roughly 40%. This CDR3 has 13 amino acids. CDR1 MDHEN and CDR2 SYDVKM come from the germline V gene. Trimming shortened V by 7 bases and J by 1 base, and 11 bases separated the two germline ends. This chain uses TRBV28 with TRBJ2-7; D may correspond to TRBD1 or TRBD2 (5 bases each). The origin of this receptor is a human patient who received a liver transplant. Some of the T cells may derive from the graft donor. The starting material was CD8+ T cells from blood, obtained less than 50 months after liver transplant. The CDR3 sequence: CASTPGRSYEQYF. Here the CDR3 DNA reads TGTGCCAGCACACCGGGGCGGTCCTACGAGCAGTACTTC.